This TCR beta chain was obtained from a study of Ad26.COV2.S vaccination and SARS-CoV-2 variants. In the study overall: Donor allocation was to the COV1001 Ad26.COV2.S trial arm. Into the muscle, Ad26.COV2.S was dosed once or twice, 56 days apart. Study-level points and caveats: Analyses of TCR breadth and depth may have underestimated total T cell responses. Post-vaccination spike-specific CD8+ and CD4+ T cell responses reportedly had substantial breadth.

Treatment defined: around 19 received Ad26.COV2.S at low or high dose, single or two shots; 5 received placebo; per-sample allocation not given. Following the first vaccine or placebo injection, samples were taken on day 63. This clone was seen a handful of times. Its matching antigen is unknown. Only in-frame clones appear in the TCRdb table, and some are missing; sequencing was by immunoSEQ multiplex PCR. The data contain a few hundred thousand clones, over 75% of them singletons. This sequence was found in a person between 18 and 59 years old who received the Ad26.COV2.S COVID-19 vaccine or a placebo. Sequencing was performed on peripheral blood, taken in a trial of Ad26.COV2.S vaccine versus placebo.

The CDR3 nucleotides read TGTGCCAGCAGTTTATGGCGCGCTGAAGCTTTCTTT. This sequence encodes CASSLWRAEAFF. The chain employs TRBV12-3 or TRBV12-4 and TRBJ1-1; no reliable D call. Trimming cost V 2 bases and J 6 bases, with 7 bases left between them. The CDR3 has 12 amino acids.